The present T cell receptor (beta chain) was sequenced within a study of shared clonotypes between healthy human individuals. Only in-frame clones appear in the TCRdb table, and some are missing; sequencing was by immunoSEQ multiplex PCR. Here the sample spans around 560,000 clones, approximately 95% being singletons. CD45RO negativity and positive selection for CCR7 defined naive CD8 cells, a population that excluded terminally differentiated effector memory CD45RA+ cells. Every contributor of samples was a Caucasian grown-up residing in Nashville, Tennessee. The clonotype comes from a woman aged 25 to 39 in good health. Sequencing was done on a sample of naive CD8+ T cells sorted from blood.

Written as DNA, the CDR3 is TGTGCCAGCAGCCCTGGCACAGATACGCAGTATTTT. It codes for CASSPGTDTQYF. V and J are TRBV13 and TRBJ2-3; no firm D call. V lost 5 bases and J lost 1, with 4 bases in between. From germline, CDR1 is PRHDT and CDR2 FYEKMQ (reference sequence). The CDR3 is made up of 12 amino acids.